Below are 8 T cell receptor beta chains sequenced from a single sample in a study of blood T cell repertoires in COVID-19. Only in-frame clones appear in the TCRdb table, and some are missing; sequencing was by immunoSEQ multiplex PCR. The sample shows approximately 140,000 clones, about 88% of them seen only once. The sequenced sample was PBMCs or T cells enriched from blood (not recorded which). These receptors were taken from a woman in her forties or fifties who had recovered from COVID-19.

The V gene is TRBV7-9, the J gene TRBJ2-7; D might be TRBD2 (5 bases). This CDR3 has 15 amino acids. CDR1 is SEHNR, CDR2 FQNEAQ, per germline (reference sequence). V lost 4 bases and J lost 7, with 20 bases in between. DNA of the CDR3: TGTGCCAGCAGCTCGACTATGGAGCACCGGCTAGAGCAGTACTTC. Translation: CASSSTMEHRLEQYF.

The CDR3 DNA sequence: TGTGCCAGCAGTTCCAGGGGGCTTGGAAACACCATATATTTT. The encoded protein is CASSSRGLGNTIYF. The chain uses TRBV7-2 and TRBJ1-3; 8 positions match TRBD1. Germline CDR1 is SGHTA and CDR2 is FQGNSA. Germline trimming cut 6 bases from V and 3 bases from J; bases unmatched to any gene: 4. CDR3 size: 14 residues.

The J gene is TRBJ2-1, the V gene TRBV10-1, with 10 nucleotides matching TRBD2. Germline V gene lookup returns CDR1 WNHNN and CDR2 SYGVQD (reference sequence). V trimming: 3 bases; J trimming: 3 bases; junction bases outside the gene matches: 5. This CDR3 is 16 amino acids long. Here the CDR3 DNA reads TGCGCCAGCAGTGAAGGGGGACTAGCGAACTACAATGAGCAGTTCTTC. It encodes CASSEGGLANYNEQFF.

The chain links TRBV10-2 to TRBJ2-5; 13 bases map to TRBD2. V lost 0 bases, J lost 5 bases, and 9 bases stayed unmatched. Germline V gives CDR1 WSHSY, CDR2 SAAADI. This CDR3 is built from 18 residues. This CDR3 is CASSESATSGGPGETQYF. CDR3 nucleotides: TGCGCCAGCAGTGAGTCCGCGACTAGCGGGGGGCCGGGGGAGACCCAGTACTTC.

This clone came up a few times. The chain employs TRBV5-1 and TRBJ2-7; D is perhaps TRBD2 (5 bases). Germline CDR1 is SGHRS and CDR2 is YFSETQ. This CDR3 region has 15 residues. V lost 1 base to trimming and J lost 1 base, with 12 bases between them. Here the CDR3 reads CASSLFPDSSYEQYF. Written as DNA, the CDR3 is TGCGCCAGCAGCTTGTTCCCGGACTCATCCTACGAGCAGTACTTC.

This clone appeared a single time. This rearrangement joins TRBV6-5 to TRBJ2-7; 9 nucleotides align to TRBD2. CDR1 and CDR2 from the germline V gene are MNHEY and SVGAGI. This CDR3 spans 15 amino acids. The J segment lost 5 bases and the V segment lost 6 bases, leaving 11 bases of the junction unmatched. The CDR3 bases are TGTGCCAGCAGCGATCCGGGACTAGCTATCCACGAGCAGTACTTC. Translation: CASSDPGLAIHEQYF.

This rearrangement joins TRBV7-9 to TRBJ1-5, with D unresolved. Germline V gives CDR1 SEHNR, CDR2 FQNEAQ (reference sequence). The CDR3 runs to 13 residues. Between the trimmed V and J ends, which lost 1 base and 6 bases, there was a span of 7 bases. CDR3 region: CASSLEGVQPQHF. DNA for the CDR3: TGTGCCAGCAGCTTAGAGGGAGTTCAGCCCCAGCATTTT.

The rearrangement joins TRBV2 to TRBJ1-1; TRBD1 aligns across 7 bases. J gave up 12 bases and V 7 bases, and 11 bases lay outside the gene matches. Germline V gives CDR1 SNHLY, CDR2 FYNNEI. The CDR3 loop spans 12 amino acids. The CDR3 reads CASTIGTATTFF. The CDR3 bases are TGTGCCAGCACCATCGGGACAGCGACGACTTTCTTT.